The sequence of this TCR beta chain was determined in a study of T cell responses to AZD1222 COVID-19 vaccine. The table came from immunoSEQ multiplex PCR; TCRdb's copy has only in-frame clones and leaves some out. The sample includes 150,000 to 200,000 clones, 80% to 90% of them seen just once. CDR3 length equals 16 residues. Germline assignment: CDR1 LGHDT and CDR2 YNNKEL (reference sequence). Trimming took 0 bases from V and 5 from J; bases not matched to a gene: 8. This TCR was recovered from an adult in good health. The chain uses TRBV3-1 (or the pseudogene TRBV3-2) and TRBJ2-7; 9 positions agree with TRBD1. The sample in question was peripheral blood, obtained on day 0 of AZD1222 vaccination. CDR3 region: CASSQDQGTGKNEQYF. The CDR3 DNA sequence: TGTGCCAGCAGCCAAGATCAGGGGACAGGGAAGAACGAGCAGTACTTC.